A selection of T cell receptor beta chains follows, all from one sample in a study of blood T cell repertoires in COVID-19. Profiled with immunoSEQ multiplex PCR; TCRdb holds only in-frame clones, not every one. The data contain approximately 260,000 clones, about nine tenths of them singletons. The sample consisted of peripheral blood. These receptors were collected from a man between 60 and 75 years old who had recovered from COVID-19. Each CDR3 is given with its conserved first and last residue. Fields, in order: D gene, J gene, clone size, V gene, CDR3 DNA, CDR3 protein. The D gene is left open where the match is weak. Clone size, where shown, is once, few, many, or a class for clones that have expanded.

>TRBD1|TRBJ2-2|-|TRBV28
TGTGCCAGCAGTCCCGGACAGGGGGCGGTCGGCGGGGAGCTGTTTTTT
CASSPGQGAVGGELFF
>-|TRBJ1-5|-|TRBV7-8
TGTGCCAGCAGCTTAACTGCGGCACGTAATCAGCCCCAGCATTTT
CASSLTAARNQPQHF
>-|TRBJ1-6|-|TRBV27
TGTGCCAGCAGTTTATCGATAAGGACATACAATAATTCACCCCTCCACTTT
CASSLSIRTYNNSPLHF
>-|TRBJ1-4|once|TRBV5-1
TGCGCCAGCAGCACAAAGACGGGGACTAATGAAAAACTGTTTTTT
CASSTKTGTNEKLFF
>-|TRBJ1-2|-|TRBV10-3
TGTGCCATCAGTGAACAAACCTATGGCTACACCTTC
CAISEQTYGYTF
>-|TRBJ2-4|-|TRBV19
TGTGCCAGCTCCCCGGGGGCCAAAAACATTCAGTACTTC
CASSPGAKNIQYF
>-|TRBJ1-6|-|TRBV6-1
TGTGCCAGCAGTGAAAGGACGGGGATTTTCGGGTCCTATAATTCACCCCTCCACTTT
CASSERTGIFGSYNSPLHF
>-|TRBJ2-1|-|TRBV21-1
TGTGCCAGCAGCAAGGAGGGGACAGAAAACAATGAGCAGTTCTTC
CASSKEGTENNEQFF
>-|TRBJ2-6|-|TRBV19
TGTGCCAGTACCCAAGGACTGGGTCCTCAATCTGGGGCCAACGTCCTGACTTTC
CASTQGLGPQSGANVLTF
>TRBD2|TRBJ2-2|-|TRBV4-1
TGCGCCACCCAAAGACTAGCAGCGGGGGAGCTGTTTTTT
CATQRLAAGELFF
>-|TRBJ1-5|-|TRBV6-1
TGTGCCAGCAGTGAAGCGCGGCAGCCCCAGCATTTT
CASSEARQPQHF
>-|TRBJ1-1|-|TRBV20-1
TGCAGTGCGGAGGCGAACACTGAAGCTTTCTTT
CSAEANTEAFF
>TRBD1|TRBJ2-6|-|TRBV6-1
TGTGCCAGCAGTGTCCAGCCCCCGGGACAGGGATCCGGGGCCAACGTCCTGACTTTC
CASSVQPPGQGSGANVLTF
>-|TRBJ1-2|-|TRBV10-3
TGTGCCATCAGTGAGACAGGGAGCTATGGCTACACCTTC
CAISETGSYGYTF
>-|TRBJ2-7|-|TRBV15
TGTGCCACCAGCAGAGATCCAGGGCTGGGGAACGAGCAGTACTTC
CATSRDPGLGNEQYF
>-|TRBJ1-6|few|TRBV15
TGTGCCACCAGCAGAGATTGGACAGATAATTCACCCCTCCACTTT
CATSRDWTDNSPLHF
>-|TRBJ1-5|once|TRBV6-5
TGTGCCAGCAGTTCGGCCCCCCAGGGTCAGCCCCAGCATTTT
CASSSAPQGQPQHF
>-|TRBJ1-1|-|TRBV6-1
TGTGCCAGCAGTGAGAGGAGGGCGGACACTGAAGCTTTCTTT
CASSERRADTEAFF
>-|TRBJ2-1|-|TRBV6-5
TGTGCCAGCACCCTAGGGGGGGCAGCTGAGCAGTTCTTC
CASTLGGAAEQFF
>-|TRBJ1-5|-|TRBV7-2
TGTGCCAGCAGCCCAACGACAGTCTCGCGCCAGCCCCAGCATTTT
CASSPTTVSRQPQHF
>TRBD1|TRBJ1-6|-|TRBV30
TGTGCCTGGAGTGTTGCAGGGGGCTCACCCCTCCACTTT
CAWSVAGGSPLHF
>TRBD2|TRBJ2-7|once|TRBV12-3/TRBV12-4
TGTGCCAGCAGTTCATTAGGGAGGGGCGAGCAGTACTTC
CASSSLGRGEQYF
>-|TRBJ1-1|few|TRBV10-3
TGTGCCATCAGTGACTCTAGACCGGGGGTCACTGAAGCTTTCTTT
CAISDSRPGVTEAFF
>-|TRBJ1-6|few|TRBV30
TGTGCCTGGAGTCTGAGAAGCTCCTATAATTCACCCCTCCACTTT
CAWSLRSSYNSPLHF
>TRBD1|TRBJ1-5|-|TRBV28
TGTGCCAGCAGGCCAAGGACAGGGTTGGGTCAGCCCCAGCATTTT
CASRPRTGLGQPQHF